This is a list of T cell receptor beta chains from one sample in a study of blood T cells in healthy people across ages. In TCRdb, the 5' RACE reads were re-called with MiXCR into one record per CDR3 protein. The sample lists roughly 1,800,000 distinct CDR3 sequences, around half occurring once. Sequenced input: blood. The receptor source for this set is a middle-aged woman in good health. CDR3s include the opening cysteine and the closing phenylalanine or tryptophan. A D gene is named only where the DNA matches it firmly. Size is omitted from some rows. Given values are once, few, many or a class for expanded clones.

d_call,v_call,j_call,clone_size,cdr3_nt,cdr3_aa
.,TRBV20-1,TRBJ2-3,few,TGCAGTGCTAGGGTCCGACCGACGGTTAGCACAGATACGCAGTATTTT,CSARVRPTVSTDTQYF
.,TRBV5-6,TRBJ2-1,.,TGTGCCAGCGACCATTTTTACTCCTACAATGAGCAGTTCTTC,CASDHFYSYNEQFF
TRBD1,TRBV29-1,TRBJ2-1,few,TGCAGCGTTGTACGGACAGGGTTCAATGAGCAGTTCTTC,CSVVRTGFNEQFF
.,TRBV6-2/TRBV6-3,TRBJ1-2,few,TGTGCCAGCAGTTTCGACGCTAACTATGGCTACACCTTC,CASSFDANYGYTF
TRBD1,TRBV11-2,TRBJ2-1,.,TGTGCCAGCAGCTTGGGACAGGGATCCTGGGGGCAGTTCTTC,CASSLGQGSWGQFF
.,TRBV6-2/TRBV6-3,TRBJ2-6,.,TGTGCCAGCAGTTACTCGGGGATGGAGAGCTCTGGGGCCAACGTCCTGACTTTC,CASSYSGMESSGANVLTF
.,TRBV7-9,TRBJ2-5,.,TGTGCCAGCAGCTTAAGGCCACAGACGGGGACCCAGTACTTC,CASSLRPQTGTQYF
TRBD1,TRBV20-1,TRBJ1-2,.,TGCAGTGCCACAAACCCCGGGACAGGGATGGCGGGCTACACCTTC,CSATNPGTGMAGYTF
.,TRBV24-1,TRBJ2-5,many,TGTGCCACCAGTGATTTCGACAGCGAAGAGACCCAGTACTTC,CATSDFDSEETQYF
.,TRBV6-1,TRBJ2-4,.,TGTGCCAGCAGTGACCCCCCTTGGGGGGTAGAGCAGTACTTC,CASSDPPWGVEQYF
.,TRBV28,TRBJ2-7,.,TGTGCCAGCAGGTTGACCGATTCCGTCTCCTACGAGCAGTACTTC,CASRLTDSVSYEQYF
.,TRBV6-5,TRBJ2-7,few,TGTGCCAGCAGCCCCGATGGTTCAAGCTCCTACGAGCAGTACTTC,CASSPDGSSSYEQYF
.,TRBV4-1,TRBJ1-5,few,TGCGCCAGCAGCCAAGAGGGCTTGAGCAATCAGCCCCAGCATTTT,CASSQEGLSNQPQHF
.,TRBV7-9,TRBJ1-4,.,TGTGCCAGCAGCATGTGGGGCAACGGGGAAAAACTGTTTTTT,CASSMWGNGEKLFF
TRBD1,TRBV27,TRBJ2-5,.,TGTGCCAGCAGTCCCTGGACAGGGGGCCGAGAGACCCAGTACTTC,CASSPWTGGRETQYF
TRBD1,TRBV20-1,TRBJ2-7,few,TGCAGTGCTACACCCCCGGGACAGATAACCTACGAGCAGTACTTC,CSATPPGQITYEQYF
.,TRBV29-1,TRBJ2-7,few,TGCAGCGTTGGTCCCGGAATCTACGAGCAGTACTTC,CSVGPGIYEQYF
.,TRBV28,TRBJ2-1,few,TGTGCCAGCAGGGTAGTTTCCCTCTTGGGGGGCGCCCCCTGGTCCAATGAGCAGTTCTTC,CASRVVSLLGGAPWSNEQFF
TRBD1,TRBV5-1,TRBJ2-1,.,TGCGCCAGCAGCACCAAACAGGGGAGCTCCTACAATGAGCAGTTCTTC,CASSTKQGSSYNEQFF
TRBD1,TRBV28,TRBJ2-7,.,TGTGCCAGCACCCCTGGGACAGGGAGTTACGAGCAGTACTTC,CASTPGTGSYEQYF
.,TRBV7-2,TRBJ2-7,.,TGTGCCAGCAGTTTGTTCGAGGAGGACGCCTACGAGCAGTACTTC,CASSLFEEDAYEQYF
.,TRBV5-5,TRBJ2-3,.,TGTGCCAGCAGCTTGGGAAGGGGCGCAAGCACAGATACGCGGTATTTT,CASSLGRGASTDTRYF
.,TRBV3-1,TRBJ2-3,.,TGTGCCAGCAGCCCACGGTTTAGTCCTGATACGCAGTATTTT,CASSPRFSPDTQYF
.,TRBV29-1,TRBJ2-3,.,TGCAGCAGGTGGGGGAGCACAGATACGCAGTATTTT,CSRWGSTDTQYF
.,TRBV7-9,TRBJ2-1,.,TGTGCCAGCAGCCAGACCGGGACATACTCCTACAATGAGCAGTTCTTC,CASSQTGTYSYNEQFF
.,TRBV20-1,TRBJ2-7,once,TGCAGCCTCCAACTAGTTTCCAATGAGCCGTACTTC,CSLQLVSNEPYF
TRBD1,TRBV6-5,TRBJ1-4,.,TGTGCCAGCAGTCCGGGACAGCCTGGAGAAAAACTGTTTTTT,CASSPGQPGEKLFF
.,TRBV29-1,TRBJ1-1,.,TGCAGCGTTCAAAGGGTAGACATGAACACTGAAGCTTTCTTT,CSVQRVDMNTEAFF
TRBD1,TRBV28,TRBJ2-7,once,TGTGCCAGCAGTTTTCCCTGGACAGGGGGCAATGCAATAACCTACGAGCAGTACTTC,CASSFPWTGGNAITYEQYF
.,TRBV14,TRBJ2-1,.,TGTGCCAGCAGCGTGACCGGGACTCCGGGGCAGTTCTTC,CASSVTGTPGQFF
.,TRBV2,TRBJ1-2,.,TGTGCCAGCAGTGAACGGCAGATAAACTATGGCTACACCTTC,CASSERQINYGYTF
TRBD1,TRBV6-5,TRBJ1-2,few,TGTGCCAGCAGACCCACCCCGGGACAGGGGGCGGGTGGCTACACCTTC,CASRPTPGQGAGGYTF
.,TRBV20-1,TRBJ2-3,few,TGCAGTGCTAGAGAGCCGATTACAGATACGCAGTATTTT,CSAREPITDTQYF
.,TRBV4-3,TRBJ2-1,.,TGCGCCAGCAGCCAAGAAGGAAGGGGGGGTCTAACCTACAATGAGCAGTTCTTC,CASSQEGRGGLTYNEQFF
.,TRBV7-2,TRBJ2-5,.,TGTGCCAGCAGCTCAAACCGGGCCGGGCAAGAGACCCAGTACTTC,CASSSNRAGQETQYF